A selection of T cell receptor beta chains follows, all from one sample in a study of cytomegalovirus exposure and HLA in healthy donors. Produced via immunoSEQ multiplex PCR; TCRdb's table is partial and in-frame only. The table lists 200,000 to 250,000 clones, approximately 90% of them singletons. The sample consisted of PBMCs. These receptor sequences come from a woman aged 18-29 years in good health and CMV-seronegative. The CDR3 runs from the conserved cysteine through the conserved F or W. The D gene is left open where the match is weak. Some rows mark clone size as missing; the rest say once, few, many or name a class of expanded clone.

v_call	clone_size	d_call	j_call	cdr3_length	cdr3_nt	cdr3_aa
TRBV7-6	.	.	TRBJ2-5	13	TGTGCCAGCAGCAAGCGGGTTCAAGAGACCCAGTACTTC	CASSKRVQETQYF
TRBV7-9	.	.	TRBJ2-7	11	TGTGCCAGCAGCTTAAGCCACGAGCAGTACTTC	CASSLSHEQYF
TRBV5-1	once	TRBD1	TRBJ1-1	17	TGCGCCAGCAGCTTGTTCCCCACAGGGGGCACGAACACTGAAGCTTTCTTT	CASSLFPTGGTNTEAFF
TRBV4-3	.	.	TRBJ1-2	16	TGCGCCAGCAGCCAGGGGTCGCCGGGGGACCCCTATGGCTACACCTTC	CASSQGSPGDPYGYTF
TRBV15	.	TRBD2	TRBJ2-5	18	TGTGCCACCAGCAGCGGGACTAGCGGGATGGGCGGGCAAGAGACCCAGTACTTC	CATSSGTSGMGGQETQYF
TRBV2	.	.	TRBJ1-2	14	TGTGCCAGCAGATCCAGGCCCGCAAACTATGGCTACACCTTC	CASRSRPANYGYTF
TRBV18	.	TRBD1	TRBJ1-5	15	TGTGCCAGCTCGCAACAGGGGGGTGGCAATCAGCCCCAGCATTTT	CASSQQGGGNQPQHF
TRBV7-9	.	.	TRBJ2-1	15	TGTGCCAGCAGCCCTTTTAGGGGCCAAACTAACGGGCAGTTCTTC	CASSPFRGQTNGQFF
TRBV6-6	.	TRBD1	TRBJ1-1	16	TGTGCCAGCACCACTCGTTTACAGGGGCGGAACACTGAAGCTTTCTTT	CASTTRLQGRNTEAFF
TRBV6-1	.	.	TRBJ2-7	15	TGTGCCAGCAGTGGGACCCTTACCGGAGGGTACGAGCAGTACTTC	CASSGTLTGGYEQYF
TRBV10-3	.	TRBD1	TRBJ1-4	14	TGTGCCATCAGCATGACAGGGGCCAATGAAAAACTGTTTTTT	CAISMTGANEKLFF
TRBV10-3	.	.	TRBJ1-4	16	TGTGCCATCAGTGAGTCTCACCAGGCAACTAATGAAAAACTGTTTTTT	CAISESHQATNEKLFF
TRBV7-8	few	.	TRBJ2-6	19	TGTGCCAGCAGCACACGAGGGCGGGCCGTACTCTCTGGGGCCAACGTCCTGACTTTC	CASSTRGRAVLSGANVLTF
TRBV19	.	TRBD1	TRBJ2-5	16	TGTGCCAGTTCGAGGGCCAGGGGGCTAGGGGGAGAGACCCAGTACTTC	CASSRARGLGGETQYF
TRBV2	.	.	TRBJ2-2	16	TGTGCCAGCAGAAAATGGACAGATGCGAACACCGGGGAGCTGTTTTTT	CASRKWTDANTGELFF
TRBV5-6	.	.	TRBJ2-3	18	TGTGCCAGCAGCTTCCGTACCCATACAGGAATCTGCACAGATACGCAGTATTTT	CASSFRTHTGICTDTQYF
TRBV7-9	.	TRBD1	TRBJ2-7	15	TGTGCCAGCAGCTGGGGACAGGGATATCCCTACGAGCAGTACTTC	CASSWGQGYPYEQYF
TRBV11-3	.	.	TRBJ2-6	17	TGTGCCAGCAGCTTGGCCACAGGGACCTCTGGGGCCAACGTCCTGACTTTC	CASSLATGTSGANVLTF